The rows below give T cell receptor beta chains drawn from one sample of a study of shared clonotypes between healthy human individuals. Sequencing used immunoSEQ multiplex PCR; TCRdb keeps in-frame clones, though not all of them. The sample holds some 2.4 million clones, roughly 93% seen once. The specimen sequenced was naive CD4+ T cells from PBMCs. All receptors come from a man younger than 35 in good health. Some clones in this sample may be carry-over from other donors' samples. Both conserved end residues are part of each CDR3. The D gene is left open where the match is weak. Clone size appears in some rows only: once, few, many, or a class for an expanded clone.

CDR3 length	V gene	D gene	J gene	clone size	CDR3 DNA	CDR3 protein
16	TRBV27	TRBD2	TRBJ2-7	.	TGTGCCAGCAGTTCGCGACTAGCAAACCCCTCGGGAGAGCAGTACTTC	CASSSRLANPSGEQYF
16	TRBV28	.	TRBJ2-3	.	TGTGCCAGCAGTTTCTCGGCGGGAACTAGCACAGATACGCAGTATTTT	CASSFSAGTSTDTQYF
16	TRBV2	TRBD2	TRBJ2-1	.	TGTGCCAGCAGTGAAAGACTAGCGGGAGAACCAAATGAGCAGTTCTTC	CASSERLAGEPNEQFF
15	TRBV11-2	TRBD2	TRBJ2-5	once	TGTGCCAGCAGCTCCCACCGGGGGGTGAGGGAGACCCAGTACTTC	CASSSHRGVRETQYF
16	TRBV27	TRBD2	TRBJ2-4	once	TGTGCCAGCAGCCCGGGACTAGCGGGAGGGCCGCCCGTTCAGTACTTC	CASSPGLAGGPPVQYF
16	TRBV4-1	.	TRBJ2-6	.	TGCGCCAGCAGCCAAGTTCTGGGTCTCGGGGCCAACGTCCTGACTTTC	CASSQVLGLGANVLTF
15	TRBV5-1	TRBD1	TRBJ2-3	.	TGCGCCAGCAGCTTGGGGGACAGATTCACAGATACGCAGTATTTT	CASSLGDRFTDTQYF
18	TRBV7-3	.	TRBJ1-5	.	TGTGCCAGCAGCTCCCCAGCCCGAGAAAGGGGTGGCAATCAGCCCCAGCATTTT	CASSSPARERGGNQPQHF
13	TRBV6-6	.	TRBJ1-5	.	TGTGCCAGCAGGGACGACCAGGGACATCCCCAGCATTTT	CASRDDQGHPQHF
12	TRBV28	.	TRBJ2-3	.	TGTGCCAGCAGCGGCAGCACAGATACGCAGTATTTT	CASSGSTDTQYF
13	TRBV18	.	TRBJ2-7	.	TGTGCCAGCTCACTGTCACTATCCTACGAGCAGTACTTC	CASSLSLSYEQYF
17	TRBV9	TRBD1	TRBJ1-3	.	TGTGCCAGCAGCGTAGGAGCCAGGGGGACTTCTGGAAACACCATATATTTT	CASSVGARGTSGNTIYF
14	TRBV6-1	.	TRBJ2-1	.	TGTGCCAGCTCAACGAGACAAGGGGGTTATGAGCAGTTCTTC	CASSTRQGGYEQFF
18	TRBV4-1	.	TRBJ2-3	.	TGCGCCAGCAGCCAAGCAGTCCGGGGGGGAGGGGGCACGAATACGCAGTATTTT	CASSQAVRGGGGTNTQYF
15	TRBV6-5	TRBD2	TRBJ2-1	.	TGTGCCAGCAGTCCAGCGGGATTGGGGGGCAATGAGCAGTTCTTC	CASSPAGLGGNEQFF
16	TRBV15	TRBD1	TRBJ1-5	.	TGTGCCACCAGCGAACTCTGGACAGGGGGCGAACAGCCCCAGCATTTT	CATSELWTGGEQPQHF
15	TRBV9	TRBD2	TRBJ2-1	.	TGTGCCAGCAGCCTCCGGCTAGCGGGAGAGATTGAGCAGTTCTTC	CASSLRLAGEIEQFF
14	TRBV7-2	.	TRBJ2-5	.	TGTGCCAGCAGCAGATACAGGGAGGAGGAGACCCAGTACTTC	CASSRYREEETQYF
11	TRBV7-9	.	TRBJ1-2	.	TGTGCCAGCAGCCTGATGCGGGGCTACACCTTC	CASSLMRGYTF
15	TRBV14	TRBD2	TRBJ2-5	.	TGTGCCAGCAGCCAAGATTGGAGCGGGGTGGAGACCCAGTACTTC	CASSQDWSGVETQYF
15	TRBV6-6	.	TRBJ2-7	.	TGTGCCAGCAGAGAAAGGACGGAGAACTCCTACGAGCAGTACTTC	CASRERTENSYEQYF
14	TRBV2	TRBD1	TRBJ2-1	.	TGTGCCAGCAGTGATATGGGACAGGGGGATGAGCAGTTCTTC	CASSDMGQGDEQFF
11	TRBV5-5	.	TRBJ2-7	.	TGTGCCAGCAGCTTGGTTCGCGAGCAGTACTTC	CASSLVREQYF
15	TRBV4-1	TRBD1	TRBJ1-5	.	TGCGCCAGCAGCCCGGGACAGGCTAGCAATCAGCCCCAGCATTTT	CASSPGQASNQPQHF
15	TRBV30	.	TRBJ1-2	.	TGTGCCTGGAGTGTAACTCAGGGGCGGTCCTATGGCTACACCTTC	CAWSVTQGRSYGYTF
13	TRBV18	.	TRBJ1-2	once	TGTGCCAGCTCCCCCACTAAGGACGGTGGCTACACCTTC	CASSPTKDGGYTF
13	TRBV5-8	TRBD1	TRBJ2-1	once	TGTGCCAGCCGTGGACAGGGGATACATGAGCAGTTCTTC	CASRGQGIHEQFF
14	TRBV19	TRBD2	TRBJ2-1	.	TGTGCCAGTAGTACGGGACTAGCCCCGTTCGAGCAGTTCTTC	CASSTGLAPFEQFF
13	TRBV15	.	TRBJ2-1	.	TGTGCCACCAGCTACGGGCACTACAATGAGCAGTTCTTC	CATSYGHYNEQFF
18	TRBV9	TRBD1	TRBJ2-6	.	TGTGCCAGCAGCGAGGAGGGGACAGGGAGGCGTGGGGCCAACGTCCTGACTTTC	CASSEEGTGRRGANVLTF
14	TRBV6-5	TRBD1	TRBJ2-2	.	TGTGCCAGCAGTACCGGGACAGGGCCCGGGGAGCTGTTTTTT	CASSTGTGPGELFF
15	TRBV6-5	.	TRBJ2-4	.	TGTGCCAGCAGTTACTCGAACCTAGCCAAAAACATTCAGTACTTC	CASSYSNLAKNIQYF
16	TRBV5-1	.	TRBJ2-5	.	TGCGCCAGCAGCCGTACCCAGGGGGGGGACCAAGAGACCCAGTACTTC	CASSRTQGGDQETQYF
13	TRBV7-9	TRBD1	TRBJ1-1	few	TGTGCCAGCACCCGACAGGGGGGAACTGAAGCTTTCTTT	CASTRQGGTEAFF
15	TRBV7-3	TRBD1	TRBJ1-2	.	TGTGCCAGCAGCGTTACAGGGGCGGACGGGTATGGCTACACCTTC	CASSVTGADGYGYTF
19	TRBV7-2	.	TRBJ2-2	.	TGTGCCAGCAGCTTAGGGCGCAGGGATCGTTTCGGTGACACCGGGGAGCTGTTTTTT	CASSLGRRDRFGDTGELFF
16	TRBV5-8	TRBD2	TRBJ2-7	.	TGTGCCAGCAGCTTTGGGTCTAGCGGGGGGTTCTACGAGCAGTACTTC	CASSFGSSGGFYEQYF
16	TRBV10-3	.	TRBJ1-1	.	TGTGCCATCAGTGAGTCTTCGGGCACCTTGAACACTGAAGCTTTCTTT	CAISESSGTLNTEAFF
16	TRBV19	TRBD2	TRBJ2-7	.	TGTGCCAGTGGGACTAGCGGGAAGGACGGTATTTACGAGCAGTACTTC	CASGTSGKDGIYEQYF